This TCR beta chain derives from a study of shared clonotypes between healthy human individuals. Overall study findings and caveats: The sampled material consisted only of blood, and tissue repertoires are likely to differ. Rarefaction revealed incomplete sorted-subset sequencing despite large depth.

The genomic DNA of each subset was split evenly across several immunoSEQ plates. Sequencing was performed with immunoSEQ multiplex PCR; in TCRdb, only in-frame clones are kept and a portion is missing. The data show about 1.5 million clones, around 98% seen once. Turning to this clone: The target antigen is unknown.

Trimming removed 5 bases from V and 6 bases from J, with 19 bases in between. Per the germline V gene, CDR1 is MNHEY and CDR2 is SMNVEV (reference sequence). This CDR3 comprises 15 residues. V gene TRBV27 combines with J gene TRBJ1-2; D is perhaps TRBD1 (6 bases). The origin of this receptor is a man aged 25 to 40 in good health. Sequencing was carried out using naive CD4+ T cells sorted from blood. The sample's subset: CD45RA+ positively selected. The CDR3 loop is CASSTEGHLLDGYTF. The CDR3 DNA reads TGTGCCAGCAGTACCGAGGGACACCTGCTGGATGGCTACACCTTC.